A single sample gave rise to the 7 T cell receptor beta chains below, sequenced in a study of control samples from healthy donors and cancer patients. Sequencing used immunoSEQ multiplex PCR; TCRdb keeps in-frame clones, though not all of them. The repertoire has approximately 87,000 clones, 91% of them found once; the top ten carry 17%. Source material: blood. These receptor sequences come from a man aged 50-60 years in good health.

The chain uses TRBV27 and TRBJ1-3; D is possibly TRBD1 (6 bases). Germline assignment: CDR1 MNHEY and CDR2 SMNVEV (reference sequence). The length of the CDR3 is 14 residues. The V end was cut by 8 bases, the J end by 4 bases, with 15 bases between. The CDR3: CASHPGGGGNTIYF. The CDR3 DNA follows: TGTGCCAGCCACCCCGGGGGGGGCGGAAACACCATATATTTT.

V usage is TRBV5-8 and J usage is TRBJ1-3; D gene ambiguous. The CDR3 is 14 amino acids. Trimming removed 4 bases from V and 0 bases from J, with 8 bases in between. Germline loops: CDR1 SGHTS, CDR2 YDEGEE. The CDR3 DNA reads TGTGCCAGCAGCCGCTCCTACTCTGGAAACACCATATATTTT. Its translation: CASSRSYSGNTIYF.

This clone was observed a few times. The chain employs TRBV14 and TRBJ1-4; 10 nucleotides agree with TRBD1. The CDR3 loop spans 15 amino acids. V lost 4 bases to trimming and J lost 8 bases; unmatched junction nucleotides: 7. Germline V CDR1 and CDR2: SGHDN, FVKESK. The chain's CDR3 is CASSPRTGGREKLFF. The CDR3 DNA follows: TGTGCCAGCAGCCCCCGGACAGGGGGAAGAGAAAAACTGTTTTTT.

The chain links TRBV5-1 to TRBJ2-3; D is perhaps TRBD2 (5 bases). The CDR3 sequence is 16 residues long. V was shortened by 0 bases and J by 2 bases, with 13 bases between the two germline ends. The germline CDR1 and CDR2 sequences are SGHRS and YFSETQ. CDR3 coding DNA: TGCGCCAGCAGCTTGGAGCGGAGTGGGTCCACAGATACGCAGTATTTT. It is translated as CASSLERSGSTDTQYF.

The CDR3 bases are TGTGCCAGCAGCTTGAACGAGCAGTACTTC. Residues: CASSLNEQYF. The V gene is TRBV11-1, the J gene TRBJ2-7; D gene uncertain. CDR3 length: 10 residues. V was clipped by 3 bases and J by 5 bases, with 2 bases between them. CDR1 SGHAT and CDR2 FQDESV come from the germline V gene (reference sequence).

The table lists this clone with a count of one. The chain links TRBV27 to TRBJ2-3; weak D call: TRBD1 (5 bases). The CDR3 loop spans 13 amino acids. Trimming shortened V by 5 bases and J by 3 bases, and 9 bases separated the two germline ends. The germline V gene encodes CDR1 MNHEY and CDR2 SMNVEV (reference sequence). CDR3 sequence: CASSTRQTDTQYF. In DNA form, the CDR3 reads TGTGCCAGCAGTACCCGACAGACAGATACGCAGTATTTT.

This clone was seen only a few times. The chain recombines TRBV2 with TRBJ2-7; TRBD1 is a possible D gene (5 bases). This CDR3 contains 13 residues. The V gene lost 8 bases and the J gene lost 5 bases, with 16 bases spanning the gap. The germline V gene has CDR1 SNHLY and CDR2 FYNNEI. CDR3 region: CASLDRKGNEQYF. CDR3 DNA: TGTGCCAGCTTAGACAGAAAGGGGAACGAGCAGTACTTC. The entire variable domain, with the rest obtained from reference TRBV2 and TRBJ2-7, is as follows: EPEVTQTPSHQVTQMGQEVILRCVPISNHLYFYWYRQILGQKVEFLVSFYNNEISEKSEIFDDQFSVERPDGSNFTLKIRSTKLEDSAMYFCASLDRKGNEQYFGPGTRLTVT.